This T cell receptor beta chain was documented in a study of blood T cell repertoires in COVID-19 (dated by TCRdb to about 2020). Study-level background: Samples covering the acute and convalescent phases of COVID-19 were provided by collaborators in the United States, Italy and Spain. The prospective study material was composed of cDNA or gDNA derived from T cells, B-cell-depleted T cells, or PBMCs. The dataset comprised deeply sampled blood TCRbeta repertoires from subjects exposed to, actively infected with, or recovered from COVID-19. The repertoires were released in a freely available public database intended as a resource for research on the immune response to SARS-CoV-2. The samples were drawn from two sources: the first 160 participants of the ongoing ImmuneRACE study, and 950 to 1,500 subjects contributed by 6 global collaborators. Nearly every sample came with metadata listing a de-identified subject ID, COVID-19 status, age in years and sex. HLA class I and class II types, where available, came from metadata supplied by the sample provider rather than from assay-based typing.

One collaborating source in Seattle enrolled patients while the patients were actively infected and followed the patients over time throughout the course of disease. Collaborating institutions collected whole blood in K2EDTA tubes following their own protocols. Collaborator samples were shipped for TCRbeta analysis as frozen whole blood, isolated PBMCs, or DNA extracted from either sample type. TCRbeta CDR3 regions were amplified from genomic DNA using the immunoSEQ Assay, a bias-controlled multiplex PCR. On the study's bioinformatics: Within the assay, amplification of reference gene primers was used to estimate how many nucleated cells each sample contained. Sequence reads were collapsed and filtered to measure the absolute abundance of every unique TCRbeta CDR3 rearrangement. For each sample, productive Simpson clonality was calculated as the square root of Simpson's diversity index over productive rearrangements. TCRdb provides this immuneACCESS table in a form limited to in-frame rearrangements. Some clones are lacking; in checked studies, under half of them reflect an unresolved V gene, and why the rest are absent is not known. For V, J and clone size, that table is used; D and trimming come from the DNA. The sample includes 450,000 or so clones, with 70% to 90% observed a single time. Roughly 0.87% of the sample is held by the ten biggest clonotypes.

The CDR3, cysteine through phenylalanine, is 13 amino acids long. Left in the record is the CDR3 DNA by itself, 39 bases read in frame from the first base. Trimming takes 6 bases from V and 6 bases from J, and the germline ends sit 14 bases apart. Based on the germline V gene, the CDR1 and CDR2 sequences are MGHDK and SYGVNS. This clone was picked up a small number of times. No antigen is known for it. Per-base quality was not reported, and no clone a single base away is much larger than it. What the work shows at the level of the full study, not this receptor alone: The quantity of clinical and demographic metadata differed by source and by participant and was supplied without curation.

The sequenced sample consisted of peripheral blood. This chain joins TRBV25-1 to TRBJ1-2; the D segment cannot be called with confidence. The source of this sequence is a man aged 18 to 35 with COVID-19, enrolled during active disease. In nucleotide form, the sequence is TGTGCCAGCAGAGAAGCAGGTTCGGATGGCTACACCTTC. Its protein product is CASREAGSDGYTF.